Each of the 10 T cell receptor beta chains below was sequenced from the same sample in a study of blood T cell repertoires in COVID-19. TCRdb's table, derived via immunoSEQ multiplex PCR, lists solely in-frame clones and lacks some. The data contain 300,000 or so clones, more than 85% of them singletons. Input material: peripheral blood. The receptors here all came from a man aged 65 to 85 with acute or convalescent COVID-19.

The V gene is TRBV11-2, the J gene TRBJ2-5; 11 bases match TRBD1. The germline gives CDR1 SGHAT, CDR2 FQNNGV. V shed 3 bases and J 5 bases; nucleotides not matched to a gene: 8. This CDR3 contains 16 residues. CDR3 sequence reads: CASSFRGQGAWETQYF. In DNA, the CDR3 is TGTGCCAGCAGCTTCCGCGGACAGGGGGCTTGGGAGACCCAGTACTTC.

The genes are TRBV28 and TRBJ1-5; D might be TRBD1 (6 bases). The CDR3 is 17 amino acids. With 7 bases removed from V and 3 bases from J, the gap between germline ends came to 22 bases. The germline V gene has CDR1 MDHEN and CDR2 SYDVKM. CDR3 sequence reads: CASTSLTGFRSNQPQHF. The CDR3 DNA reads TGTGCCAGCACCTCGCTTACAGGGTTCCGTTCCAATCAGCCCCAGCATTTT.

The chain links TRBV6-2 or TRBV6-3 to TRBJ2-3, with 13 bases identical to TRBD2. The V segment lost 5 bases and the J segment 2 bases; nucleotides outside the gene matches: 4. The CDR3 extends over 16 amino acids. Germline lookup yields CDR1 MNHEY and CDR2 SVGEGT. CDR3 loop: CASSAGLAGDTDTQYF. CDR3 nucleotides: TGTGCCAGCAGTGCCGGACTAGCGGGGGACACAGATACGCAGTATTTT.

This clone was observed a single time. V is TRBV5-4 and J is TRBJ2-3, with 7 positions matching TRBD2. With V trimmed by 0 bases and J by 2 bases, 0 bases remained unmatched. This CDR3 spans 14 amino acids. Germline values: CDR1 SGHNT, CDR2 YYREEE (reference sequence). Here the CDR3 DNA reads TGTGCCAGCAGCTTGGAGCGGGACACAGATACGCAGTATTTT. The encoded protein is CASSLERDTDTQYF.

This clone has a single count. The chain links TRBV12-3 or TRBV12-4 to TRBJ1-3; D uncertain. V was trimmed by 8 bases and J by 2 bases, leaving 7 bases between them. The CDR3 extends over 12 amino acids. CDR3 bases: TGTGCCAGCGACGGGACTGGAAACACCATATATTTT. Translating gives CASDGTGNTIYF.

The rearrangement links TRBV3-1 (or the pseudogene TRBV3-2) to TRBJ2-7, with D unclear. The CDR3 is 14 amino acids. CDR1 LGHDT and CDR2 YNNKEL come from the germline V gene (reference sequence). V gave up 0 bases and J gave up 3 bases, with 9 bases separating them. The CDR3 here is CASSQDSRLYEQYF. In nucleotides, the CDR3 is TGTGCCAGCAGCCAAGATAGCAGACTCTACGAGCAGTACTTC.

This clone was detected once. This chain links TRBV5-4 with TRBJ2-7; 9 nucleotides line up with TRBD1. Germline CDR1 SGHNT, CDR2 YYREEE (reference sequence). The CDR3 contains 13 residues. Trimming removed 4 bases from V and 5 bases from J; junction bases left unmatched: 4. The CDR3 nucleotides read TGTGCCAGCAGCCCGGGACAGGGTAACGAGCAGTACTTC. Its translation: CASSPGQGNEQYF.

V is TRBV27 and J is TRBJ1-1; D call uncertain. CDR3 length: 15 residues. V was pared by 5 bases and J by 7 bases, with 20 bases between. Germline V lookup: CDR1 MNHEY, CDR2 SMNVEV (reference sequence). CDR3 DNA: TGTGCCAGCAGTCCCGGACGGGAGCCCGGTGGTGAAGCTTTCTTT. Translated: CASSPGREPGGEAFF.

This chain uses TRBV10-3 with TRBJ1-6, with D possibly being TRBD1 (6 bases). V lost 6 bases and J lost 6, with 9 bases in between. Germline V CDR1 and CDR2: ENHRY, SYGVKD. This CDR3 contains 13 residues. CDR3 region: CAIRQGSNSPLHF. The CDR3 nucleotides read TGTGCCATCAGACAGGGTAGTAATTCACCCCTCCACTTT.

The chain recombines TRBV3-1 (or the pseudogene TRBV3-2) with TRBJ1-1, with 7 bases lining up with TRBD1. CDR3 size: 14 residues. Unmatched junction bases numbered 3, after V lost 4 bases and J lost 1 base. CDR1 and CDR2 from the germline V gene are LGHDT and YNNKEL (reference sequence). CDR3 residues: CASSLDRANTEAFF. The CDR3 DNA sequence: TGTGCCAGCAGCCTTGACAGGGCGAACACTGAAGCTTTCTTT.